The 20 T cell receptor beta chains listed next were all sequenced from one sample in a study of human T cells and chemical hapten exposure. Sample time point: patch test 1, 2 weeks after DPC sensitization. Treatment reported: therapeutic diphenylcyclopropenone sensitization with weekly scalp DPC. TCRdb itself ran the RACE reads through MiXCR, one entry per CDR3 protein. The data show roughly 200,000 distinct CDR3 sequences, approximately 20% seen once. The source material was whole blood, sampled in connection with sensitization to the hapten diphenylcyclopropenone (DPC). The receptors here all came from a woman aged 45-59 years with alopecia areata. Some clones in this sample may be carry-over from other donors' samples.

CDR3 loop: CASSLSRGQETQYF. In DNA, the CDR3 is TGCGCCAGCAGCTTATCCAGGGGCCAAGAGACCCAGTACTTC. This rearrangement joins TRBV5-1 to TRBJ2-5, with D possibly matching TRBD1 (6 bases). CDR3 length: 14 amino acids. Trimming removed 2 bases at V and 1 base at J, with 9 bases between. Germline-derived CDR1 and CDR2 are SGHRS and YFSETQ.

The chain is built from TRBV29-1 and TRBJ2-5; 9 bases agree with TRBD2. The ends lost 4 bases at V and 4 bases at J; junction bases unmatched: 10. Germline CDR1 reads SQVTM; CDR2 reads ANQGSEA. The CDR3 consists of 15 residues. CDR3 sequence reads: CSVGVLAGFTETQYF. The CDR3 nucleotides read TGCAGCGTTGGGGTGCTAGCGGGATTTACAGAGACCCAGTACTTC.

This clonotype occurred a few times. The chain is built from TRBV7-9 and TRBJ2-7, with a tentative D call TRBD2 (6 bases). The germline V and J ends were trimmed by 6 bases and 6 bases, with 21 bases remaining between them. CDR3 length: 15 amino acids. In germline, CDR1 is SEHNR, CDR2 FQNEAQ (reference sequence). The CDR3 bases are TGTGCCAGCAGTCAACGATCGGGACTCACCTCCGAGCAGTACTTC. Translation gives CASSQRSGLTSEQYF.

The rearrangement uses TRBV2 and TRBJ1-5; D is unresolved. Germline V gene data show CDR1 as SNHLY and CDR2 as FYNNEI. V shed 3 bases and J shed 5 bases, with 8 bases lying between them. This CDR3 has 13 amino acids. The CDR3 sequence: CASSEDSHQPQHF. DNA of the CDR3: TGTGCCAGCAGTGAGGATTCGCATCAGCCCCAGCATTTT.

Only a few counts were recorded for this clonotype. V usage is TRBV6-5 and J usage is TRBJ2-4; 7 positions agree with TRBD1. Germline CDR1 is MNHEY and CDR2 is SVGAGI. There are 13 residues in the CDR3. Germline trimming cut 7 bases from V and 4 bases from J; bases unmatched to any gene: 4. The CDR3 loop is CASTEQGKNIQYF. The DNA for the CDR3 is TGTGCCAGCACAGAACAGGGGAAAAACATTCAGTACTTC.

This chain joins TRBV5-1 and TRBJ2-1; 10 bases fit TRBD2. The germline V gene has CDR1 SGHRS and CDR2 YFSETQ. V trimming: 0 bases; J trimming: 1 base; junction bases outside the gene matches: 10. The CDR3 extends over 19 amino acids. In nucleotides, the CDR3 is TGCGCCAGCAGCTTGGGGCAGGGAACTAGCGGGGTGTCCTACAATGAGCAGTTCTTC. Translated, it gives CASSLGQGTSGVSYNEQFF. Combining the CDR3 with reference TRBV5-1 and TRBJ2-1 gives the whole variable domain KAGVTQTPRYLIKTRGQQVTLSCSPISGHRSVSWYQQTPGQGLQFLFEYFSETQRNKGNFPGRFSGRQFSNSRSEMNVSTLELGDSALYLCASSLGQGTSGVSYNEQFFGPGTRLTVL.

V is TRBV29-1 and J is TRBJ1-1; TRBD1 agrees at 7 bases. This CDR3 has 13 amino acids. CDR1 is SQVTM and CDR2 is ANQGSEA in the germline V gene. Trimming removed 7 bases from V and 3 bases from J; junction bases left unmatched: 8. This chain's CDR3 is CSGSQGSDTEAFF. CDR3 nucleotides: TGCAGCGGATCACAGGGGTCGGACACTGAAGCTTTCTTT. The entire variable domain, with the rest obtained from reference TRBV29-1 and TRBJ1-1, is as follows: SAVISQKPSRDICQRGTSLTIQCQVDSQVTMMFWYRQQPGQSLTLIATANQGSEATYESGFVIDKFPISRPNLTFSTLTVSNMSPEDSSIYLCSGSQGSDTEAFFGQGTRLTVV.

This clonotype appeared a single time. The chain is built from TRBV5-1 and TRBJ2-3; 7 bases align to TRBD2. V shed 4 bases and J 2 bases; nucleotides not matched to a gene: 10. The CDR3 spans 16 residues. Germline V gene data show CDR1 as SGHRS and CDR2 as YFSETQ. CDR3 amino acids: CASSPGLVPYTDTQYF. The CDR3 DNA reads TGCGCCAGCAGCCCCGGACTAGTCCCTTACACAGATACGCAGTATTTT.

In this sample, this clonotype turned up a few times. The chain combines TRBV3-1 with TRBJ2-2, with D unresolved. The CDR3 loop spans 15 amino acids. V was clipped by 4 bases and J by 5 bases, with 14 bases between them. Germline V gives CDR1 LGHDT, CDR2 YNNKEL (reference sequence). The CDR3 protein is CASSLNLVATGELFF. The CDR3, as DNA: TGTGCCAGCAGCCTGAACCTTGTGGCGACCGGGGAGCTGTTTTTT.

There are a few counts of this clonotype. The chain links TRBV5-1 to TRBJ2-7, with 9 bases lining up with TRBD1. The CDR3 length is 16 residues. J was trimmed by 1 base and V by 4 bases; bases with no gene match: 9. Germline lookup yields CDR1 SGHRS and CDR2 YFSETQ. The CDR3: CASSHSRQGVSYEQYF. CDR3 DNA: TGCGCCAGCAGCCACTCCCGACAGGGGGTATCCTACGAGCAGTACTTC.

A single count supports this clonotype. This sequence joins TRBV3-1 and TRBJ2-2; D may be TRBD1 (5 bases). Deletions cut 6 bases from V and 2 bases from J, with 10 bases between. This CDR3 spans 14 amino acids. The germline V gene has CDR1 LGHDT and CDR2 YNNKEL (reference sequence). The CDR3 nucleotides read TGTGCCAGCAGGGGGCAATCCAACACCGGGGAGCTGTTTTTT. Its protein is CASRGQSNTGELFF.

Only a few counts were recorded for this clonotype. The chain employs TRBV20-1 and TRBJ2-5; TRBD2 is a possible D gene (6 bases). Germline-derived CDR1 and CDR2 are DFQATT and SNEGSKA (reference sequence). This CDR3 has 15 amino acids. The V end lost 4 bases, the J end lost 4 bases, and 19 bases lay between the germline ends. CDR3 bases: TGCAGTGCTACCTCGGTGAGGAGGGCTGGAGAGACCCAGTACTTC. It yields the protein CSATSVRRAGETQYF.

The V call is TRBV6-2 or TRBV6-3, the J call TRBJ1-4; 9 bases agree with TRBD1. CDR3 length: 15 amino acids. From germline, CDR1 is MNHEY and CDR2 SVGEGT. Trimming at V came to 2 bases and at J to 6 bases, leaving 4 bases not matched to a gene. CDR3 bases: TGTGCCAGCAGTTACCCGGACAGGGGAGATGAAAAACTGTTTTTT. Encoded protein: CASSYPDRGDEKLFF.

The sample holds one count of this clonotype. This chain connects TRBV19 to TRBJ2-2; 13 nucleotides agree with TRBD2. The CDR3 runs 16 residues. Per the germline V gene, CDR1 is LNHDA and CDR2 is SQIVND (reference sequence). Trimming at V came to 6 bases and at J to 7 bases, leaving 8 bases not matched to a gene. The DNA for the CDR3 is TGTGCCAGTAGGCCCACTAGCGGGAGGGCGAGCGGGGAGCTGTTTTTT. This codes for CASRPTSGRASGELFF.

This clonotype was recorded a few times. The chain employs TRBV5-6 and TRBJ2-1, with TRBD2 as a possible D gene (5 bases). With 3 bases removed from V and 8 bases from J, the gap between germline ends came to 21 bases. Germline CDR1 and CDR2: SGHDT and YYEEEE. This CDR3 is 16 amino acids long. The CDR3 loop is CASSSTTDFGTHEQFF. The CDR3 region has the DNA TGTGCCAGCAGCTCGACCACGGACTTTGGCACCCATGAGCAGTTCTTC.

This clonotype was counted between two and nine times. The chain is built from TRBV20-1 and TRBJ2-1; the D gene is possibly TRBD2 (5 bases). The V gene lost 5 bases and the J gene lost 0 bases, with 11 bases spanning the gap. Germline V gives CDR1 DFQATT, CDR2 SNEGSKA (reference sequence). The CDR3 extends over 14 amino acids. This chain's CDR3 is CSAERLASYNEQFF. The CDR3 DNA is TGCAGTGCTGAGAGGCTAGCCTCCTACAATGAGCAGTTCTTC.

This clonotype was seen a handful of times. The rearrangement joins TRBV5-1 to TRBJ1-2; D gene unclear. Germline CDR1 reads SGHRS; CDR2 reads YFSETQ. The CDR3 runs to 14 residues. The V and J ends lost 0 bases and 3 bases respectively, with 9 bases between them. CDR3 region: CASSLGREDYGYTF. In DNA form, the CDR3 reads TGCGCCAGCAGCTTGGGTAGGGAGGACTATGGCTACACCTTC.

The table lists this clonotype with a few counts. The chain employs TRBV27 and TRBJ1-6; 7 bases are shared with TRBD1. The CDR3 has 15 amino acids. Unmatched junction bases numbered 9, after V lost 6 bases and J lost 7 bases. Germline V CDR1 and CDR2: MNHEY, SMNVEV (reference sequence). CDR3 loop: CASRPPTGSNSPLHF. Here the CDR3 DNA reads TGTGCCAGCAGACCTCCGACAGGGTCAAATTCACCCCTCCACTTT.

This clonotype was seen repeatedly, ten times or more. The chain carries TRBV20-1 and TRBJ2-7; TRBD2 matches 7 bases. In germline, CDR1 is DFQATT, CDR2 SNEGSKA (reference sequence). The ends lost 1 base at V and 2 bases at J; junction bases unmatched: 14. There are 17 residues in the CDR3. The CDR3 reads CSARGRGGPSGTYEQYF. The CDR3 nucleotides read TGCAGTGCTAGAGGACGGGGTGGACCAAGCGGGACCTACGAGCAGTACTTC.

V usage is TRBV21-1 and J usage is TRBJ1-4. TRBV21-1 is a documented pseudogene. The CDR3 spans 19 residues. CDR3 sequence reads: CASSKEWVYRAQEDEKLFF. The DNA of the CDR3 is TGTGCCAGCAGCAAAGAGTGGGTCTACCGGGCCCAGGAGGATGAAAAACTGTTTTTT.